This T cell receptor beta chain was profiled in a study of blood T cell repertoires in COVID-19. Study-wide background: Some COVID-19 samples were acute and others convalescent; all came from the United States, Italy and Spain.

The CDR3 loop spans 13 amino acids. CDR1 is KGHDR and CDR2 is SFDVKD in the germline V gene. Trimming cost V 9 bases and J 2 bases, with 12 bases left between them. Method: immunoSEQ multiplex PCR; TCRdb's copy keeps in-frame clones and lacks some. The sample holds some 40,000 clones, more than 80% seen once. The source is a human donor in a cohort sampled during active or convalescent COVID-19. The donor label of this sample is uncertain. Sequencing was performed on peripheral blood. The V gene is TRBV24-1, the J gene TRBJ1-2; D is unresolved. CDR3 coding DNA: TGTGCCACCCATCAAGAGGGAAACTATGGCTACACCTTC. This gives the protein CATHQEGNYGYTF.